The T cell receptor beta chain under discussion was sequenced for a study of beta chain features in type 1 diabetes. On the study more broadly: Comparable age, gender and cell yields were observed in patients relative to healthy donors. Study results and caveats: The similarity of naive, central memory and Treg TCRB repertoires appeared greater among patients than among healthy donors. Across all four CD4+ subsets, people with type 1 diabetes showed modestly shorter TCRB CDR3s.

Germline CDR1 and CDR2: PRHDT and FYEKMQ (reference sequence). CDR3 length equals 15 residues. The ends lost 6 bases at V and 3 bases at J; junction bases unmatched: 6. cDNA synthesis used the whole RNA isolate, giving expressed TCRB sequences. Generated by immunoSEQ multiplex PCR, the TCRdb table keeps only in-frame clones and is missing some. The sample lists almost 350,000 clones; about 20% were seen once. A note on this clone: Its antigen remains unknown.

Sorted CD4+ subsets: naive, central memory, regulatory, stem cell-like memory (CD45RO/CCR7/CD25/CD127/CD95/CD27 panel). The genes are TRBV13 and TRBJ2-1; TRBD1 matches 9 bases. The sequenced sample consisted of naive CD4+ T cells from blood. This receptor was identified in a woman between 18 and 29 years old in good health. As DNA, the CDR3 is TGTGCCAGCAGACTAGACAGGGGGAGCTACAATGAGCAGTTCTTC. Protein sequence: CASRLDRGSYNEQFF.